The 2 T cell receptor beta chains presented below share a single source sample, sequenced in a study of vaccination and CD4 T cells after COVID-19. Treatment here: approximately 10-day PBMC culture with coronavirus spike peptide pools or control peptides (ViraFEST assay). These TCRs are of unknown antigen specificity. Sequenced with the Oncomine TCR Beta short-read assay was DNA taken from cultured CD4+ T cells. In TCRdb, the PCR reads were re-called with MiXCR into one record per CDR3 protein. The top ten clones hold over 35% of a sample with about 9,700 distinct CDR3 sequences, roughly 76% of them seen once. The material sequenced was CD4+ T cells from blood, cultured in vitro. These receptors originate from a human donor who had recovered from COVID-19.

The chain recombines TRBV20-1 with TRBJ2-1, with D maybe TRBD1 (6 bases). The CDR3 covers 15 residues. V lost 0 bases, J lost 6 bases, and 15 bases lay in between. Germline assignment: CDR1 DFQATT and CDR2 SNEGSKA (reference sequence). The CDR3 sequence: CSARDLGAVFNEQFF. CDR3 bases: TGCAGTGCTAGAGATCTGGGGGCCGTTTTCAATGAGCAGTTCTTC.

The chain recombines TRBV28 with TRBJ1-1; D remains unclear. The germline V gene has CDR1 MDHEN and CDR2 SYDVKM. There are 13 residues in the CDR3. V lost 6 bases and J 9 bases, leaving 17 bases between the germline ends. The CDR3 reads CASSNRYGVKAFF. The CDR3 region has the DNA TGTGCCAGCAGCAACCGATACGGAGTGAAAGCTTTCTTT.